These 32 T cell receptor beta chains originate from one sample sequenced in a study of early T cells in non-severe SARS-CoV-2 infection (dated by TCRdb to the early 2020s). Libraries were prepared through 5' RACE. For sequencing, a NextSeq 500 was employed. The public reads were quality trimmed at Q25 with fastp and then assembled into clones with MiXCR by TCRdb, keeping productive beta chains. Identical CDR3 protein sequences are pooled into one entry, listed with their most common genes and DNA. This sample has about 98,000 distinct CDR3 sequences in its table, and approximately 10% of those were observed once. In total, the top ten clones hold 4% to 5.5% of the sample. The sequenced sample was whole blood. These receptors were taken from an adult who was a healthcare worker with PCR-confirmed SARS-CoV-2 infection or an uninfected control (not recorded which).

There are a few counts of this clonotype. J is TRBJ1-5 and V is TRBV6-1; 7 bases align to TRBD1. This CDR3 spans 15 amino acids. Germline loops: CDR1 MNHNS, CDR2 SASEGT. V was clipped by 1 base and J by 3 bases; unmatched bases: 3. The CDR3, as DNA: TGTGCCAGCAGTGAAGGGGACAGCTTCAATCAGCCCCAGCATTTT. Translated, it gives CASSEGDSFNQPQHF.

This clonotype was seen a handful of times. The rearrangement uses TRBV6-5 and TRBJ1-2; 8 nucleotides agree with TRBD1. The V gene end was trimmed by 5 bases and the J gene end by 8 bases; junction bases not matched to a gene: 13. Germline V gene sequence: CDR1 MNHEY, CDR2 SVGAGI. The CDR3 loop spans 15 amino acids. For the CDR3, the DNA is TGTGCCAGCAGTAAGACAGGGGCTGGGGAGTTCGGCTACACCTTC. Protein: CASSKTGAGEFGYTF.

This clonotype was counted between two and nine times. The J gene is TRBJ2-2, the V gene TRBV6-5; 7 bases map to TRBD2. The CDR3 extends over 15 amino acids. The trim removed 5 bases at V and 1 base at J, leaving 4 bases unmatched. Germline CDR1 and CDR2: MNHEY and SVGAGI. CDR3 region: CASSASGMNTGELFF. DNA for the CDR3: TGTGCCAGCAGTGCAAGCGGGATGAACACCGGGGAGCTGTTTTTT.

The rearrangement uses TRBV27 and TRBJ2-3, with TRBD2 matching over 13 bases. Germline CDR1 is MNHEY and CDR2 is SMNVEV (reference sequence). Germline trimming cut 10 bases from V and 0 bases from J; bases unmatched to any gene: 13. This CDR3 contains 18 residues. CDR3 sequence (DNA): TGTGCCACCAAGCCGGGACTAGCGGGGCCCCCGAGCACAGATACGCAGTATTTT. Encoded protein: CATKPGLAGPPSTDTQYF.

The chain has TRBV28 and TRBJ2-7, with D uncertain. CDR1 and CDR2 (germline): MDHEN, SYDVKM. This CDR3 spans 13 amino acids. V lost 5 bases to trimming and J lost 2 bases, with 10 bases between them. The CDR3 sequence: CASSTGPTYEQYF. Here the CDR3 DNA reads TGTGCCAGCAGTACCGGGCCCACCTACGAGCAGTACTTC.

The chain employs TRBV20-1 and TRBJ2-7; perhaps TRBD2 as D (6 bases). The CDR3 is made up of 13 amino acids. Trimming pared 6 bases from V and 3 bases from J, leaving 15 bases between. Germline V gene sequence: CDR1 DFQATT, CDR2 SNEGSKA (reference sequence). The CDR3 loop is CSATPGASYEQYF. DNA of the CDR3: TGCAGTGCCACGCCGGGAGCCAGCTACGAGCAGTACTTC.

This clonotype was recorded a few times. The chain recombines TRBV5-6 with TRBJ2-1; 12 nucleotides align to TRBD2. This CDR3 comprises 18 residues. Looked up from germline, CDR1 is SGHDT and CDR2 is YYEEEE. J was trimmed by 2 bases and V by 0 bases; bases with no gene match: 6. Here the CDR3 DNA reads TGTGCCAGCAGCTTGGCTAGCGGGGGGGCCCGCCCCTACAATGAGCAGTTCTTC. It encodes CASSLASGGARPYNEQFF.

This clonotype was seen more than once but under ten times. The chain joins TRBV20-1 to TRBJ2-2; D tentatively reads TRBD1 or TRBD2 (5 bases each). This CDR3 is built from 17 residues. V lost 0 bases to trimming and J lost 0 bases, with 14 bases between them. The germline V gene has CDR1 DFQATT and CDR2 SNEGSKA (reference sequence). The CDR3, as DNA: TGCAGTGCTAGAGATATGGCCCGGGGCACGAACACCGGGGAGCTGTTTTTT. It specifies CSARDMARGTNTGELFF.

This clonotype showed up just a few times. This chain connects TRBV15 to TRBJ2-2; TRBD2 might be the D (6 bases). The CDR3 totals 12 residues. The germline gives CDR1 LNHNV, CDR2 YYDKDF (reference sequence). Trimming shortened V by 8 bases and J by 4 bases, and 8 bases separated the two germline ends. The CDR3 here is CATRGATGELFF. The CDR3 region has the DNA TGTGCCACCCGCGGGGCCACCGGGGAGCTGTTTTTT.

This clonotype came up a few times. This chain's CDR3 is CASSLRGSGGYTF. The CDR3 DNA is TGTGCCAGCAGTTTGAGGGGGAGCGGTGGCTACACCTTC. This rearrangement joins TRBV28 to TRBJ1-2; a weak D match, TRBD1 (6 bases). The CDR3 extends over 13 amino acids. Trimming left V 3 bases short and J 7 bases short, with 12 bases between. Per the germline V gene, CDR1 is MDHEN and CDR2 is SYDVKM.

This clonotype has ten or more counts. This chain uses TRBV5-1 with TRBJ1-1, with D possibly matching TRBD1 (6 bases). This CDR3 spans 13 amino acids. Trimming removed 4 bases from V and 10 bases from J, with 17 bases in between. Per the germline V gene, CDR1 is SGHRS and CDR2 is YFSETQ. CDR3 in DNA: TGCGCCAGCAGCCATAACGGAATAGGGGGAGCTTTCTTT. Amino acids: CASSHNGIGGAFF.

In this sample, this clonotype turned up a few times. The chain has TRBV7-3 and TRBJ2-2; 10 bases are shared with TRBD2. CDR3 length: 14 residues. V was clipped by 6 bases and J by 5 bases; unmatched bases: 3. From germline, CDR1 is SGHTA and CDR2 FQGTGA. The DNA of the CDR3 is TGTGCCAGCAGGAGGACTAGCGGTACCGGGGAGCTGTTTTTT. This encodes CASRRTSGTGELFF.

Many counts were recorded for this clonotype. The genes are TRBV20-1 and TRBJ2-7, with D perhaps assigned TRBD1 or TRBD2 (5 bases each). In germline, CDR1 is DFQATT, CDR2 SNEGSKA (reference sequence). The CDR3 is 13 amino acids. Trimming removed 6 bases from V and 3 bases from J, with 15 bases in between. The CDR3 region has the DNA TGCAGTGCCTTGGGAGTGGGGCGCTACGAGCAGTACTTC. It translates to CSALGVGRYEQYF.

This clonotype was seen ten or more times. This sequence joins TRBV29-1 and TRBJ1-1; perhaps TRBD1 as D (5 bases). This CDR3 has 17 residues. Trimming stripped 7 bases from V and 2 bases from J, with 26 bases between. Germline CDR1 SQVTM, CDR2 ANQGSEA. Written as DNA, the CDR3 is TGCAGCGCTCTGGGGGGAGAACGGGAGGCGAGAAACACTGAAGCTTTCTTT. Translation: CSALGGEREARNTEAFF.

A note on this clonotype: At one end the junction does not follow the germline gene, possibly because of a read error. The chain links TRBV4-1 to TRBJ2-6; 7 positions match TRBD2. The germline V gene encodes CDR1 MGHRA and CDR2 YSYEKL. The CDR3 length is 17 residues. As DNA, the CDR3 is TGCACCAGCACCCTTCCGGGGCGGGAGACTGGGGCCAACGTCCTGACTTTC. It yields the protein CTSTLPGRETGANVLTF.

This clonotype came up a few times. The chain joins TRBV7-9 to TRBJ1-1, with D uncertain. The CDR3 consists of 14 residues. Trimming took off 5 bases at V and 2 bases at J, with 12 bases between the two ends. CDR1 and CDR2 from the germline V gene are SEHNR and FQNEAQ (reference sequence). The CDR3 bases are TGTGCCAGCAGCGCTCGGCAAGGCAACACTGAAGCTTTCTTT. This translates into CASSARQGNTEAFF.

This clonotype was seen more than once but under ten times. The CDR3 loop is CASRLDRGLRPNTGELFF. The CDR3 nucleotides read TGTGCCAGCAGACTAGACAGGGGGCTGAGACCGAACACCGGGGAGCTGTTTTTT. The chain recombines TRBV6-2 or TRBV6-3 with TRBJ2-2; 10 bases are shared with TRBD1. There are 18 residues in the CDR3. J gave up 0 bases and V 6 bases, and 10 bases lay outside the gene matches. The germline V gene encodes CDR1 MNHEY and CDR2 SVGEGT.

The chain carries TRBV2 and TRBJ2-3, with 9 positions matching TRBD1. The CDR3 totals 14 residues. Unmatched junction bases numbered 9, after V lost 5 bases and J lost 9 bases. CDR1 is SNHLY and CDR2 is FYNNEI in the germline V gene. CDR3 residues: CASSPDRGLLTQYF. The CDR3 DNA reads TGTGCCAGCAGTCCGGACAGGGGCCTTCTGACGCAGTATTTT.

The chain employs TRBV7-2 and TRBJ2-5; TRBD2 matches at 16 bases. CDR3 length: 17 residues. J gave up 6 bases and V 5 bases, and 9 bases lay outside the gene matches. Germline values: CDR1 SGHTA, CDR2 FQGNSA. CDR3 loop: CASSPGLAGGSLKTQYF. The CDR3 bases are TGTGCCAGCAGCCCGGGACTAGCGGGAGGGAGTTTAAAGACCCAGTACTTC.

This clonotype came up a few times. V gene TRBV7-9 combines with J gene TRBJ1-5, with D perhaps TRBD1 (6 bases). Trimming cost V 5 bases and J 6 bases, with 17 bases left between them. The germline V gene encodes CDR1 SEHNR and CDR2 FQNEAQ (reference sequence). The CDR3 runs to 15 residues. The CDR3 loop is CASSPDAGGGQPQHF. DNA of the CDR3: TGTGCCAGCAGCCCCGACGCGGGAGGGGGTCAGCCCCAGCATTTT.

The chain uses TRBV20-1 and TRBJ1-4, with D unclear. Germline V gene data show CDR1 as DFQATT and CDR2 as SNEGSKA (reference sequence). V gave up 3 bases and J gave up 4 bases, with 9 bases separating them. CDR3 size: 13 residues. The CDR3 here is CSARAERNEKLFF. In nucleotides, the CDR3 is TGCAGTGCTAGGGCGGAACGTAATGAAAAACTGTTTTTT.

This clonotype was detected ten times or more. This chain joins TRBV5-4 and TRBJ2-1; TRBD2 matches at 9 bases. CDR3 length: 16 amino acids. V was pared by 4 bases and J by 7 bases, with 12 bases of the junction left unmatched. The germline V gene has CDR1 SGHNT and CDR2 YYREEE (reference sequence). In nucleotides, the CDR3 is TGTGCCAGCAGCGGGCGGAGCGGGAGGTCGGGGAATGAGCAGTTCTTC. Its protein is CASSGRSGRSGNEQFF.

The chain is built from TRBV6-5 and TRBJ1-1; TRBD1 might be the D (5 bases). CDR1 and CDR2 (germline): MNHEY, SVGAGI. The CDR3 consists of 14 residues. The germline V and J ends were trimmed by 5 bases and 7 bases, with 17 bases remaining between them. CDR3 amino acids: CASSTGALGNEAFF. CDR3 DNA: TGTGCCAGCAGTACCGGGGCCCTGGGTAATGAAGCTTTCTTT.

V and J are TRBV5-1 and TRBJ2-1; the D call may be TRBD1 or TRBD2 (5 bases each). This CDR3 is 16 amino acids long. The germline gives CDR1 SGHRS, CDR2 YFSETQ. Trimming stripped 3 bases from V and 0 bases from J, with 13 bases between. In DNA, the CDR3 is TGCGCCAGCAGCTCGGGGACCGTTAGCTCCTACAATGAGCAGTTCTTC. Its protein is CASSSGTVSSYNEQFF.

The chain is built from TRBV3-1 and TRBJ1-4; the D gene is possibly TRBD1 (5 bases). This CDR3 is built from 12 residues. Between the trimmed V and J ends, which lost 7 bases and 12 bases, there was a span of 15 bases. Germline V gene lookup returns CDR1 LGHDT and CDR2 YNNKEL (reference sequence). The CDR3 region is CASNHGTLELFF. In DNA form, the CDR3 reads TGTGCCAGCAACCACGGGACCTTGGAACTGTTTTTT.

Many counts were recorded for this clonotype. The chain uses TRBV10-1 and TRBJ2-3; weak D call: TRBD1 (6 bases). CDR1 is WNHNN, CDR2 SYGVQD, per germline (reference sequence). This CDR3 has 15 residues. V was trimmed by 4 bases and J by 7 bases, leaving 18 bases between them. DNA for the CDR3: TGCGCCAGCAGTGTAGGGGGAAGGTTGAGCCATACGCAGTATTTT. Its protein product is CASSVGGRLSHTQYF.

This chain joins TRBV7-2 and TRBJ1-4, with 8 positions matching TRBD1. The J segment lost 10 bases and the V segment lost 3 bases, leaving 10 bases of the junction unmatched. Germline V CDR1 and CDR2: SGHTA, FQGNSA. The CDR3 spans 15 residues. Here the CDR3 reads CASSLRGQVDGKLFF. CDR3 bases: TGTGCCAGCAGCTTGCGGGGACAGGTGGATGGAAAACTGTTTTTT.

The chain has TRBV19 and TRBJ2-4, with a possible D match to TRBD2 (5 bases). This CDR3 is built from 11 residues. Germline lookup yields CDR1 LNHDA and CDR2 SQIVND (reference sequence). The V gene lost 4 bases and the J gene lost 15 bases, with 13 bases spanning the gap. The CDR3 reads CASSNRRVPYF. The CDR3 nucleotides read TGTGCCAGTAGTAATAGGCGGGTACCGTACTTC.

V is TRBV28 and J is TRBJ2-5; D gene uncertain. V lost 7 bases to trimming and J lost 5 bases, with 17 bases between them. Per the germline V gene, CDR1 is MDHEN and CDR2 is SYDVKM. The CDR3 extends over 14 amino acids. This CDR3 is CASKRLGFRETQYF. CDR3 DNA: TGTGCCAGCAAGAGGTTGGGGTTTCGTGAGACCCAGTACTTC.

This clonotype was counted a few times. The CDR3 nucleotides read TGTGCCAGCAGCACTCCATCTATGGGTCCGAGCTCCTACAATGAGCAGTTCTTC. Its translation is CASSTPSMGPSSYNEQFF. The chain employs TRBV7-2 and TRBJ2-1; D remains ambiguous. Germline CDR1 is SGHTA and CDR2 is FQGNSA. V was pared by 5 bases and J by 0 bases, with 20 bases between. The CDR3 runs to 18 residues.

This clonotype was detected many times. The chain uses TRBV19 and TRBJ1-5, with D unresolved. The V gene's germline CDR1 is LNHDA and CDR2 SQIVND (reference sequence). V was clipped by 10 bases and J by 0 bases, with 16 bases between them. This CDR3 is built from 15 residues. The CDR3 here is CATDRDDYSNQPQHF. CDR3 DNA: TGTGCCACCGACCGAGATGATTATAGCAATCAGCCCCAGCATTTT.

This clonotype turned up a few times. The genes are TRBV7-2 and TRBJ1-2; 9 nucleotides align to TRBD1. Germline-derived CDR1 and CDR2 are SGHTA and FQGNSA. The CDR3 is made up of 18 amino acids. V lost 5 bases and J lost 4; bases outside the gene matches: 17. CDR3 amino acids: CASSPPGGQGRVVYGYTF. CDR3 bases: TGTGCCAGCAGCCCCCCCGGAGGACAGGGGAGGGTTGTCTATGGCTACACCTTC.